A single sample gave rise to the 21 T cell receptor beta chains below, sequenced in a study of T cell clonotyping in hematopoietic cell transplantation. The assay was immunoSEQ multiplex PCR, and TCRdb's table has in-frame clones only and misses some. The table includes approximately 30,000 clones, roughly 95% detected once. Source material: peripheral blood mononuclear cells. These receptors came from a man in his fifties in good health. Some clones in this sample may be carry-over from other donors' samples.

This chain connects TRBV28 to TRBJ1-3, with D possibly matching TRBD1 (6 bases). Trimming took off 0 bases at V and 0 bases at J, with 9 bases between the two ends. Per germline, CDR1 MDHEN and CDR2 SYDVKM. The CDR3 loop spans 16 amino acids. CDR3 residues: CASSLWTGDSGNTIYF. The CDR3 bases are TGTGCCAGCAGTTTATGGACAGGAGACTCTGGAAACACCATATATTTT.

The chain has TRBV5-6 and TRBJ2-2; no clear D gene. CDR1 SGHDT and CDR2 YYEEEE come from the germline V gene. The CDR3 consists of 13 residues. V was cut by 0 bases and J by 3 bases, with 3 bases left in between. The CDR3 protein is CASSLVHTGELFF. As DNA, the CDR3 is TGTGCCAGCAGCTTGGTTCACACCGGGGAGCTGTTTTTT.

The chain employs TRBV5-1 and TRBJ2-2; TRBD2 agrees at 14 bases. This CDR3 has 17 residues. The V gene end was trimmed by 7 bases and the J gene end by 5 bases; junction bases not matched to a gene: 10. Looked up from germline, CDR1 is SGHRS and CDR2 is YFSETQ. Written as DNA, the CDR3 is TGCGCCAGCTCGGGACTAGCGGGGGCCCTGGGGACCGGGGAGCTGTTTTTT. Translated, it gives CASSGLAGALGTGELFF.

The chain carries TRBV7-6 and TRBJ1-2, with a weak D call TRBD1 (6 bases). V lost 2 bases, J lost 6 bases, and 16 bases lay in between. The CDR3 extends over 15 amino acids. Per the germline V gene, CDR1 is SGHVS and CDR2 is FNYEAQ. CDR3 in DNA: TGTGCCAGCAGCTTAACGCCGCGGAGGGGGAATGGCTACACCTTC. It yields the protein CASSLTPRRGNGYTF.

The chain couples TRBV29-1 to TRBJ2-2; maybe TRBD1 (6 bases). The CDR3 contains 14 residues. The germline gives CDR1 SQVTM, CDR2 ANQGSEA. Trimming pared 6 bases from V and 2 bases from J, leaving 13 bases between. CDR3 sequence reads: CSVSRDTNTGELFF. The CDR3, as DNA: TGCAGCGTAAGCCGGGACACTAACACCGGGGAGCTGTTTTTT.

The chain has TRBV2 and TRBJ2-5; 8 bases fit TRBD1. Germline CDR1 is SNHLY and CDR2 is FYNNEI. Trimming took 0 bases from V and 5 from J; bases not matched to a gene: 8. The CDR3 totals 16 residues. The chain's CDR3 is CASSEARQGRRETQYF. The DNA of the CDR3 is TGTGCCAGCAGTGAAGCGCGACAGGGGAGGCGGGAGACCCAGTACTTC. Complete variable domain (other parts from reference TRBV2 and TRBJ2-5): EPEVTQTPSHQVTQMGQEVILRCVPISNHLYFYWYRQILGQKVEFLVSFYNNEISEKSEIFDDQFSVERPDGSNFTLKIRSTKLEDSAMYFCASSEARQGRRETQYFGPGTRLLVL.

The chain uses TRBV7-8 and TRBJ1-1, with D tentatively TRBD1 (5 bases). V was shortened by 2 bases and J by 10 bases, with 17 bases between the two germline ends. Looked up from germline, CDR1 is SGHVS and CDR2 is FQNEAQ. CDR3 length: 14 amino acids. The CDR3 coding sequence is TGTGCCAGCAGCTTATCCCAGGGAAGAAGGGGAGCTTTCTTT. This gives the protein CASSLSQGRRGAFF.

The V and J genes are TRBV7-9 and TRBJ1-2, with 12 bases matching TRBD1. The germline CDR1 and CDR2 sequences are SEHNR and FQNEAQ (reference sequence). This CDR3 has 16 amino acids. With 5 bases clipped from V and 5 bases from J, the junction kept 9 bases outside the gene matches. CDR3 bases: TGTGCCAGCAGCGCCTCCGGGACAGGGGGCGGTTATGGCTACACCTTC. Translation gives CASSASGTGGGYGYTF.

This rearrangement joins TRBV19 to TRBJ1-2; a possible D gene is TRBD1 (5 bases). From germline, CDR1 is LNHDA and CDR2 SQIVND (reference sequence). The V end lost 8 bases, the J end lost 3 bases, and 19 bases lay between the germline ends. This CDR3 region has 15 residues. CDR3 sequence: CASVHGTGIYYGYTF. The CDR3 coding sequence is TGTGCCAGTGTACACGGGACGGGGATTTACTATGGCTACACCTTC.

In its sample, this clone was seen once. The rearrangement links TRBV11-2 to TRBJ2-3, with 7 bases that match TRBD1. The V gene end was trimmed by 4 bases and the J gene end by 6 bases; junction bases not matched to a gene: 7. Germline CDR1 SGHAT, CDR2 FQNNGV. The CDR3 extends over 14 amino acids. The CDR3 sequence is CASSSQTGKDTQYF. The CDR3 region has the DNA TGTGCCAGCAGCTCCCAGACAGGGAAGGATACGCAGTATTTT.

V is TRBV28 and J is TRBJ2-3, with D tentatively TRBD1 (8 bases). Trimming shortened V by 6 bases and J by 3 bases, and 16 bases separated the two germline ends. CDR3 length: 15 amino acids. CDR1 MDHEN and CDR2 SYDVKM come from the germline V gene. CDR3 sequence reads: CASSLQGGYTDTQYF. The CDR3 region has the DNA TGTGCCAGCAGCTTACAGGGGGGGTATACAGATACGCAGTATTTT.

J is TRBJ2-7 and V is TRBV7-9; 11 nucleotides align to TRBD2. The CDR3 covers 19 residues. The V and J ends lost 6 bases and 4 bases, in that order; junction bases with no gene match: 20. Germline values: CDR1 SEHNR, CDR2 FQNEAQ (reference sequence). The CDR3 sequence is CASSWTGVDSSGGIYEQYF. For the CDR3, the DNA is TGTGCCAGCAGTTGGACAGGGGTCGATTCTAGCGGGGGGATATACGAGCAGTACTTC.

This chain connects TRBV6-4 to TRBJ2-3, with 9 bases that match TRBD2. The CDR3 has 15 residues. The germline V gene has CDR1 MRHNA and CDR2 SNTAGT. The V gene end was trimmed by 4 bases and the J gene end by 1 base; junction bases not matched to a gene: 3. CDR3 loop: CASSVLAGGTDTQYF. CDR3 nucleotide sequence: TGTGCCAGCAGTGTTTTAGCGGGGGGCACAGATACGCAGTATTTT.

This clone was detected once. The rearrangement joins TRBV10-3 to TRBJ2-3; D remains ambiguous. The CDR3 has 14 amino acids. V was trimmed by 3 bases and J by 1 base, leaving 8 bases between them. Germline CDR1 reads ENHRY; CDR2 reads SYGVKD. The CDR3 nucleotides are TGTGCCATCAGTGATAACAGCGGCACAGATACGCAGTATTTT. It yields the protein CAISDNSGTDTQYF.

This clone was recorded once. This chain uses TRBV19 with TRBJ2-7; D is unresolved. The germline gives CDR1 LNHDA, CDR2 SQIVND (reference sequence). The CDR3 loop spans 12 amino acids. V was shortened by 7 bases and J by 0 bases, with 7 bases between the two germline ends. The chain's CDR3 is CASNGASYEQYF. The CDR3 DNA reads as TGTGCCAGTAACGGAGCCTCCTACGAGCAGTACTTC.

The chain joins TRBV29-1 to TRBJ1-1; D remains ambiguous. CDR1 is SQVTM, CDR2 ANQGSEA, per germline. The CDR3 spans 10 residues. The V and J ends lost 2 bases and 10 bases respectively, with 8 bases between them. CDR3 protein: CSVESRGAFF. The CDR3 region has the DNA TGCAGCGTTGAATCCCGAGGAGCTTTCTTT.

The rearrangement links TRBV2 to TRBJ1-6, with D possibly matching TRBD1 (5 bases). Deletions cut 8 bases from V and 9 bases from J, with 14 bases between. Germline CDR1 and CDR2: SNHLY and FYNNEI. The CDR3 extends over 13 amino acids. The CDR3 loop is CASRTSGGSPLHF. The CDR3 DNA reads TGTGCCAGCCGGACATCTGGCGGTTCACCCCTCCACTTT.

This chain joins TRBV6-5 and TRBJ2-7; D is undetermined. Germline CDR1 reads MNHEY; CDR2 reads SVGAGI. Deletions cut 6 bases from V and 5 bases from J, with 14 bases between. This CDR3 region has 13 residues. The CDR3 region is CASRPGVLNEQYF. The CDR3 DNA reads as TGTGCCAGCAGACCAGGCGTCCTGAACGAGCAGTACTTC.

The rearrangement uses TRBV18 and TRBJ2-7; 8 bases fit TRBD1. The V gene end was trimmed by 3 bases and the J gene end by 6 bases; junction bases not matched to a gene: 7. The germline CDR1 and CDR2 sequences are KGHSH and LQKENI. This CDR3 is 14 amino acids long. CDR3 DNA: TGTGCCAGCTCACCGGAGGGGACAGGAAGCGAGCAGTACTTC. This translates into CASSPEGTGSEQYF.

This chain uses TRBV29-1 with TRBJ1-1, with a tentative D call TRBD1 (6 bases). Trimming took off 5 bases at V and 7 bases at J, with 17 bases between the two ends. Germline V lookup: CDR1 SQVTM, CDR2 ANQGSEA. The CDR3 consists of 13 residues. The CDR3 sequence: CSVTPREDSEAFF. The CDR3 DNA reads TGCAGCGTTACCCCACGGGAGGACAGTGAAGCTTTCTTT.

The chain links TRBV28 to TRBJ2-7, with 11 bases aligning to TRBD1. The CDR3 runs 15 residues. Germline V lookup: CDR1 MDHEN, CDR2 SYDVKM. Trimming at V came to 7 bases and at J to 9 bases, leaving 14 bases not matched to a gene. This chain's CDR3 is CASKRQPGQGESQYF. The CDR3 DNA follows: TGTGCCAGCAAACGCCAGCCGGGACAGGGGGAATCGCAGTACTTC. Full variable domain (remainder filled in from reference TRBV28 and TRBJ2-7): DVKVTQSSRYLVKRTGEKVFLECVQDMDHENMFWYRQDPGLGLRLIYFSYDVKMKEKGDIPEGYSVSREKKERFSLILESASTNQTSMYLCASKRQPGQGESQYFGPGTRLTVT.